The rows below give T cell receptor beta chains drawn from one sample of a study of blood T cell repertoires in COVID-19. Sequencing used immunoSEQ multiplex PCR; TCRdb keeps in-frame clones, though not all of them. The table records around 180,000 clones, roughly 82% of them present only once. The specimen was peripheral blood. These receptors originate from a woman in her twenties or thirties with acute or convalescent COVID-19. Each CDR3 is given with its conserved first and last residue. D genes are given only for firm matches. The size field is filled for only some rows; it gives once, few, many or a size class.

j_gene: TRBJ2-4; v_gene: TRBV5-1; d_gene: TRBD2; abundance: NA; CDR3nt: TGCGCCAGCAGTTTAGACCAGGGAGGGGCCAAAAACATTCAGTACTTC; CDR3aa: CASSLDQGGAKNIQYF
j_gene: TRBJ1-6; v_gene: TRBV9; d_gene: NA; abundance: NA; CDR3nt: TGTGCCAGCAGCGTAGACCCTTCTAGTTCACCCCTCCACTTT; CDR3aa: CASSVDPSSSPLHF
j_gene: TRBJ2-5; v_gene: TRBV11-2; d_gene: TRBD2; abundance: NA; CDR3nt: TGTGCCAGCAGCGGGTCCCTAGCGGGGGGGACGGGGACCCAGTACTTC; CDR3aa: CASSGSLAGGTGTQYF
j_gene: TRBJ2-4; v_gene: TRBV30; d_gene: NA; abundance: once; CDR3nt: TGTGCCTGGAGTCCCCGGACAGTAAAAAACATTCAGTACTTC; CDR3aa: CAWSPRTVKNIQYF
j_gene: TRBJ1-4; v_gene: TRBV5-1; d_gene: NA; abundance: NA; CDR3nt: TGCGCCAGCAGTAGCGCCTCGAATGAAAAACTGTTTTTT; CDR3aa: CASSSASNEKLFF
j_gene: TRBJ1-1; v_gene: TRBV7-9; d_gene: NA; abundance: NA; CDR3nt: TGTGCCAGCAGCTTAGTGAACAGGAACACTGAAGCTTTCTTT; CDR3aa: CASSLVNRNTEAFF
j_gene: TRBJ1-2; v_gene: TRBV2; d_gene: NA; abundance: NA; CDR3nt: TGTGCCAGCAGTGAAGCTGTGTATTCTGGCCACTTC; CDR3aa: CASSEAVYSGHF
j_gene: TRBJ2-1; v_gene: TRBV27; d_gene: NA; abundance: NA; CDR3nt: TGTGCCAGCAGTTTGCTTTGGGGCGGTGAGCAGTTCTTC; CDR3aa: CASSLLWGGEQFF
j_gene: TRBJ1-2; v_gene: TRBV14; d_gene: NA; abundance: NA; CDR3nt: TGTGCCAGCAGCCCCCCCGTAAACTATGGCTACACCTTC; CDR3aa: CASSPPVNYGYTF
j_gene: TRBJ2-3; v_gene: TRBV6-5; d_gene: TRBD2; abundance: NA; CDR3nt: TGTGCCAGCAGTTCCCGACTAGCGGGGCGGCAGGATACGCAGTATTTT; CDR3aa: CASSSRLAGRQDTQYF
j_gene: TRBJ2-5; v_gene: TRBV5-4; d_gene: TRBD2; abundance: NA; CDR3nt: TGTGCCAGCAGCTTGGAGCTAGCGGGGGTCAGGGAGACCCAGTACTTC; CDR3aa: CASSLELAGVRETQYF
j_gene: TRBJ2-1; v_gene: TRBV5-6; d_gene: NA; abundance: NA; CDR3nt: TGTGCCAGCAGCTTGGGATCCCAGGGGGGACATGAGCAGTTCTTC; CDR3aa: CASSLGSQGGHEQFF
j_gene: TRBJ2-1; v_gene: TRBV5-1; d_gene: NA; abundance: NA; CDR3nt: TGCGCCAGCAGCTTGGGGTGGACAAACGGTGAGCAGTTCTTC; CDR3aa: CASSLGWTNGEQFF
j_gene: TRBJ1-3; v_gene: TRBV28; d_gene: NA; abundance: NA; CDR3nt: TGTGCCAGCAGTGCTACAGGGAGCTCTGGAAACACCATATATTTT; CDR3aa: CASSATGSSGNTIYF
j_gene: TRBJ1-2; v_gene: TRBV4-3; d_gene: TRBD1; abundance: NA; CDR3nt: TGCGCCAGCAGCCCAGGGGGCCCTGACTATGGCTACACCTTC; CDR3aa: CASSPGGPDYGYTF
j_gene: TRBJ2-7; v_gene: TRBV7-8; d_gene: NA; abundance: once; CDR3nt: TGTGCCAGCAGCCCGAGACTAGTGCGGGAGCAGTACTTC; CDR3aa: CASSPRLVREQYF
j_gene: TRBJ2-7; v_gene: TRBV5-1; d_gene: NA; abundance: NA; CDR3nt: TGCGCCAGCAGCTTGTCGGGCGGGACCTACGAGCAGTACTTC; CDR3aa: CASSLSGGTYEQYF
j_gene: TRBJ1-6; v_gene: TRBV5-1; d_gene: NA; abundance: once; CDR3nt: TGCGCCAGCAGCCCAACAGGGACCAATTCACCCCTCCACTTT; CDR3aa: CASSPTGTNSPLHF
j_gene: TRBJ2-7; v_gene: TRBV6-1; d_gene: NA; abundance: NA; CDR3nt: TGTGCCAGCAGTCCCCAGATGGGGCCCACCTACGAGCAGTACTTC; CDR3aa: CASSPQMGPTYEQYF
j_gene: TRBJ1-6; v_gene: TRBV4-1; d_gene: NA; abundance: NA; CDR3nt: TGCGCCAGCAGCCAATGGGGGGGAATTACCTATAATTCACCCCTCCACTTT; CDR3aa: CASSQWGGITYNSPLHF
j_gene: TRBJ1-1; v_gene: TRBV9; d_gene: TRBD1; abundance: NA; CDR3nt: TGTGCCAGCAGCCCACGGACAGGGTATGGGATGGGTGAAGCTTTCTTT; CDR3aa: CASSPRTGYGMGEAFF
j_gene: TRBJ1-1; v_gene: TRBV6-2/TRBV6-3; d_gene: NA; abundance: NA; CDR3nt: TGTGCCAGCAGTAGTGGGACTTGGTTGTCTGAAGCTTTCTTT; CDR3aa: CASSSGTWLSEAFF
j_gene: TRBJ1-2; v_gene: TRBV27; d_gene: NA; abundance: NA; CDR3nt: TGTGCCACCTTTACGGGGGGGTATGGCTACACCTTC; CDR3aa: CATFTGGYGYTF
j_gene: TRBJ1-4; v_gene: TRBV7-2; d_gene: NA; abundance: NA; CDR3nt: TGTGCCAGCAGCCCTAGGGGGTTCACTAATGAAAAACTGTTTTTT; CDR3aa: CASSPRGFTNEKLFF
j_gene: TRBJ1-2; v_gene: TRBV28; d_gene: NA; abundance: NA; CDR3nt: TGTGCCAGCAGTAGTTTTTCAGGGTTGGGTGTACACTATGGCTACACCTTC; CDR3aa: CASSSFSGLGVHYGYTF
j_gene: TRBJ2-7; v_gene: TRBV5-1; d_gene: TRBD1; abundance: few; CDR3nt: TGCGCCAGCAGCTTGGTCCTTACAGGGGGCGAGCAGTACTTC; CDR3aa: CASSLVLTGGEQYF
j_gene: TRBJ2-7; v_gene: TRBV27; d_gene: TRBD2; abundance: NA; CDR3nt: TGTGCCAGCAGTTTCCTCTTTAGCGGGGGGGCCTTTAGCGAGCAGTACTTC; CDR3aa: CASSFLFSGGAFSEQYF
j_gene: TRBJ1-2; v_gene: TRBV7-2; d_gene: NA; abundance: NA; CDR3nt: TGTGCCAGCAGCATTGGGGGGGCCTTTAACTATGGCTACACCTTC; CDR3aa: CASSIGGAFNYGYTF
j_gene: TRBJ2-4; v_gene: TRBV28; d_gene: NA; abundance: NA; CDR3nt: TGTGCCAGCAGTTTATACTCCCTGACCAAAAACATTCAGTACTTC; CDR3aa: CASSLYSLTKNIQYF
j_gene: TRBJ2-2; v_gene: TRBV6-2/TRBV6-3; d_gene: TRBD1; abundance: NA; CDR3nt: TGTGCCAGCAGTTACCTCACTAGGGGGCCTCGGTCCGGGGAGCTGTTTTTT; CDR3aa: CASSYLTRGPRSGELFF
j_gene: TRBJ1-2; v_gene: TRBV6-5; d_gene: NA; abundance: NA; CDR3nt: TGTGCCAGCAGCCTCGACAGGTACTATGGCTACACCTTC; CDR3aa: CASSLDRYYGYTF
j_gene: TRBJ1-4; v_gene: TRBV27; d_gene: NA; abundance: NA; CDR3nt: TGTGCCAGCAAGGATAACGGGTATGATGAAAAACTGTTTTTT; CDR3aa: CASKDNGYDEKLFF
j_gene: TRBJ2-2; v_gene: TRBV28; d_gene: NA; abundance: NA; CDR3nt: TGTGCCAGCAGCTCCATTGAGCGACTGAACACCGGGGAGCTGTTTTTT; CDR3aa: CASSSIERLNTGELFF
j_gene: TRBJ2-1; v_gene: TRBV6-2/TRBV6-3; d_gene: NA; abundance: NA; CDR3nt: TGTGCCAGCAGTTACTCTTGGGGCGTACACAACAATGAGCAGTTCTTC; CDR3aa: CASSYSWGVHNNEQFF
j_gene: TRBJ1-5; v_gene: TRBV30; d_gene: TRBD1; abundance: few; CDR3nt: TGTGCCTGGAGTGTAGGGGGACAGGGAAAACAGCCCCAGCATTTT; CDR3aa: CAWSVGGQGKQPQHF
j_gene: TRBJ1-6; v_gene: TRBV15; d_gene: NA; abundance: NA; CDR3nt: TGTGCCACCAGCAGAGATGTGAGGGTCTCCTATAATTCACCCCTCCACTTT; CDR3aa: CATSRDVRVSYNSPLHF
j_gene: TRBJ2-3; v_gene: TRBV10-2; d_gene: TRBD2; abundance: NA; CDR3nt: TGCGCCAGCAGTGAGATGTCAGCGGGAGGGTTAAGCACAGATACGCAGTATTTT; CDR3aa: CASSEMSAGGLSTDTQYF
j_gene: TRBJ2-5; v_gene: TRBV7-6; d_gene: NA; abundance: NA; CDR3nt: TGTGCCAGCAGCCCCGGACAGATCAACCAAGAGACCCAGTACTTC; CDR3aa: CASSPGQINQETQYF
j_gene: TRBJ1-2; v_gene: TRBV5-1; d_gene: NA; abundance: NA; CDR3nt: TGCGCCACCACAACCGGGACTGCGGGAGGCTACACCTTC; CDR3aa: CATTTGTAGGYTF
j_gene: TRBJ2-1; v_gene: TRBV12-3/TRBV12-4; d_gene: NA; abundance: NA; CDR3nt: TGTGCCAGCAGTCAAACTAGTTACAATGAGCAGTTCTTC; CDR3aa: CASSQTSYNEQFF
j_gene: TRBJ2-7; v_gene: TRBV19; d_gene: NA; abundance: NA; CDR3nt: TGTGCCAGTGGGGCAGGATTGAACTACGAGCAGTACTTC; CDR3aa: CASGAGLNYEQYF
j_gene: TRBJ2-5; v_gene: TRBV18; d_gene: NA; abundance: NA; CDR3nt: TGTGCCAGCTCACCACCGGCCCAAGAGACCCAGTACTTC; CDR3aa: CASSPPAQETQYF
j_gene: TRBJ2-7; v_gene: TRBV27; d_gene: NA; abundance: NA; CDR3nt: TGTGCCAGCAGTTTATATGAGGGAGGTGCGTACGAGCAGTACTTC; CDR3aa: CASSLYEGGAYEQYF
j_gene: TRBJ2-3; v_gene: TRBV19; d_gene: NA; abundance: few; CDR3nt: TGTGCCAGTAGTCCCCAAACAGATACGCAGTATTTT; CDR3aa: CASSPQTDTQYF
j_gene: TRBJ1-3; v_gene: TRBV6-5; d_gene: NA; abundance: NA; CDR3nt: TGTGCCAGCATTTTACAGGCGATCTCTGGAAACACCATATATTTT; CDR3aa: CASILQAISGNTIYF
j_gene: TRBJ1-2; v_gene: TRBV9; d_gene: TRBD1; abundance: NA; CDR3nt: TGTGCCAGCAGCGAACTACAGGGGTTCTATGGCTACACCTTC; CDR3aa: CASSELQGFYGYTF
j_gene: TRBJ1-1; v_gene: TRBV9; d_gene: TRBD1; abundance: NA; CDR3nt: TGTGCCAGCAGCGCCATCCTCTGGGGGGACAGGGGTGTGACTGAAGCTTTCTTT; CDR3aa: CASSAILWGDRGVTEAFF
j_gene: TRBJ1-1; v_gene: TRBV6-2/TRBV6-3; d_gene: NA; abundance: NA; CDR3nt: TGTGCCAGCAGTTATTTTTTTGGAGCGGCCTCGGCTTTCTTT; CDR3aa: CASSYFFGAASAFF
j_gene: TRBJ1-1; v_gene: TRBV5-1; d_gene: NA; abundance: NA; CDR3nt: TGCGCCAGCAGCGGATTCGTTTGCGGTAGGGGTTGCGGCACTGAAGCTTTCTTT; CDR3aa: CASSGFVCGRGCGTEAFF
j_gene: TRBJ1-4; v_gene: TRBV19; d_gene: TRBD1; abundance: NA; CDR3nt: TGTGCCAGTAATTTCGGACAGGTCTATGAAAAACTGTTTTTT; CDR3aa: CASNFGQVYEKLFF
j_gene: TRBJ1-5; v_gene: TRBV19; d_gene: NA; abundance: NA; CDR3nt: TGTGCCAGTAGTGCAAGAAGGGGCACAGGTTCAAATCAGCCCCAGCATTTT; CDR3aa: CASSARRGTGSNQPQHF
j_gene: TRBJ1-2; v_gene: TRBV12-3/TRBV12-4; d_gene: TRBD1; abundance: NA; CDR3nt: TGTGCCAGCAACGACAGGGGCTACTATGGCTACACCTTC; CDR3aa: CASNDRGYYGYTF
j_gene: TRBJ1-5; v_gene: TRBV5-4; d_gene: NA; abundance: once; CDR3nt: TGTGCCAGCAGCTCAGACTCTAGCAATCAGCCCCAGCATTTT; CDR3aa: CASSSDSSNQPQHF